This T cell receptor (beta chain) is drawn from a study of cytomegalovirus exposure and HLA in healthy donors. Broader study findings: Later on, an analysis found that several of the most significant clusters appeared to be linked to common viral pathogens, which included parvovirus B19. Data from an earlier analysis indicated that most TCR beta V segments were productive either about 87% or about 30% of the time. Relative to the approximately 700-donor mean, N-insertions were reportedly fewer in an Asian-associated ancestry cluster in a later analysis.

J gave up 4 bases and V 5 bases, and 0 bases lay outside the gene matches. The CDR3 consists of 12 residues. The germline V gene has CDR1 SGHVS and CDR2 FNYEAQ. Primers included in the PCR were 60 Vbeta and 13 Jbeta primers. Repertoires were generated with immunoSEQ multiplex PCR, while TCRdb's copy carries only in-frame clones and drops some. The sample yields some 64,000 clones, of which the top ten take up 1.5% to 2%. For this clone: Its target is not known.

Sequenced material: PBMCs. The clonotype comes from a woman aged 25 to 45 in good health and CMV-seronegative. The chain combines TRBV7-6 with TRBJ2-3; TRBD1 matches at 7 bases. The CDR3 sequence: CASSQGADTQYF. CDR3 in DNA: TGTGCCAGCAGCCAGGGGGCAGATACGCAGTATTTT.